The 27 T cell receptor beta chains reported below all come from one sample, sequenced in a study of blood T cell repertoires in COVID-19. Using immunoSEQ multiplex PCR, the repertoire was profiled, and TCRdb retains in-frame clones only, with some absent. Among approximately 220,000 clones, about nine tenths were seen once, and the ten largest hold around 3.5%. Sequencing was performed on PBMCs or T cells enriched from blood (not recorded which). These receptors came from a woman aged 35 to 49 with acute COVID-19.

This chain joins TRBV5-8 and TRBJ1-5, with D perhaps matching TRBD1 (6 bases). The length of the CDR3 is 14 residues. V lost 2 bases and J lost 3, with 9 bases in between. CDR1 and CDR2 from the germline V gene are SGHTS and YDEGEE. This CDR3 reads CASSLRQVNQPQHF. In nucleotides, the CDR3 is TGTGCCAGCAGCTTAAGACAGGTCAATCAGCCCCAGCATTTT.

In its sample, this clone was seen a few times. The rearrangement joins TRBV19 to TRBJ1-1, with a tentative D call TRBD1 (5 bases). V was clipped by 8 bases and J by 3 bases, with 10 bases between them. The germline V gene has CDR1 LNHDA and CDR2 SQIVND (reference sequence). The CDR3 has 12 amino acids. CDR3 DNA sequence: TGTGCCAGTCGTGGCAGGGACACTGAAGCTTTCTTT. Translating it yields CASRGRDTEAFF.

V and J are TRBV30 and TRBJ1-1; TRBD1 matches at 7 bases. In germline, CDR1 is GTSNPN, CDR2 SVGIG (reference sequence). The trim removed 2 bases at V and 2 bases at J, leaving 5 bases unmatched. The CDR3 spans 14 residues. The CDR3 DNA follows: TGTGCCTGGAGTCGACACAGGGGTAACACTGAAGCTTTCTTT. It codes for CAWSRHRGNTEAFF.

The chain joins TRBV5-1 to TRBJ1-2; weak D call: TRBD1 (5 bases). Germline assignment: CDR1 SGHRS and CDR2 YFSETQ. V was clipped by 1 base and J by 8 bases, with 12 bases between them. CDR3 length equals 13 residues. CDR3 DNA sequence: TGCGCCAGCAGCTTGACGGGACTGGGGGGCTACACCTTC. Encoded protein: CASSLTGLGGYTF.

This chain joins TRBV7-3 and TRBJ1-2, with D maybe TRBD1 (6 bases). Trimming pared 5 bases from V and 8 bases from J, leaving 18 bases between. CDR1 and CDR2 (germline): SGHTA, FQGTGA. This CDR3 comprises 14 residues. CDR3 nucleotides: TGTGCCAGCAGCCCCGGGGGGGGGCCGGAAGGCTACACCTTC. As protein: CASSPGGGPEGYTF.

The chain uses TRBV2 and TRBJ2-1, with 9 bases lining up with TRBD2. The germline V gene encodes CDR1 SNHLY and CDR2 FYNNEI. The CDR3 extends over 15 amino acids. J gave up 5 bases and V 5 bases, and 7 bases lay outside the gene matches. The CDR3 nucleotides read TGTGCCAGCAGTTCCAGCGGGGGGCCCCACAATGAGCAGTTCTTC. Translated: CASSSSGGPHNEQFF.

The J gene is TRBJ1-2, the V gene TRBV2; 8 nucleotides align to TRBD1. CDR1 and CDR2 (germline): SNHLY, FYNNEI. The V segment lost 2 bases and the J segment 5 bases; nucleotides outside the gene matches: 16. The CDR3 totals 18 residues. CDR3 bases: TGTGCCAGCAGTGAACTTTTGTCGGGACAGGCTGTTCGGTATGGCTACACCTTC. Protein sequence: CASSELLSGQAVRYGYTF.

V gene TRBV15 combines with J gene TRBJ1-1; 7 bases map to TRBD1. This CDR3 has 19 residues. In germline, CDR1 is LNHNV, CDR2 YYDKDF (reference sequence). V trimming: 0 bases; J trimming: 2 bases; junction bases outside the gene matches: 15. CDR3 coding DNA: TGTGCCACCAGCAGAGATCAGGGGACAGCCCTACGTCCAAACACTGAAGCTTTCTTT. The encoded protein is CATSRDQGTALRPNTEAFF.

This sequence joins TRBV2 and TRBJ2-7; 7 bases map to TRBD1. In germline, CDR1 is SNHLY, CDR2 FYNNEI. The CDR3 runs to 12 residues. V was clipped by 4 bases and J by 3 bases; unmatched bases: 0. The CDR3 protein is CASSGDSYEQYF. For the CDR3, the DNA is TGTGCCAGCAGTGGGGACAGCTACGAGCAGTACTTC.

This clone was picked up a small number of times. The chain carries TRBV10-3 and TRBJ1-5, with 7 bases that match TRBD1. The length of the CDR3 is 16 residues. Germline lookup yields CDR1 ENHRY and CDR2 SYGVKD. The V segment lost 0 bases and the J segment 2 bases; nucleotides outside the gene matches: 4. As DNA, the CDR3 is TGTGCCATCAGTGAGTCGAACAGGGGCGGCAATCAGCCCCAGCATTTT. The encoded protein is CAISESNRGGNQPQHF.

The chain links TRBV6-4 to TRBJ1-2; TRBD1 matches at 10 bases. V was clipped by 5 bases and J by 4 bases; unmatched bases: 10. CDR3 length: 16 residues. Germline CDR1 MRHNA, CDR2 SNTAGT. The CDR3 is CASSLTGTGDAYGYTF. The CDR3 DNA is TGTGCCAGCAGTCTAACCGGGACAGGGGACGCCTATGGCTACACCTTC.

This clone occurred a few times. Other DNA sequences in this specimen translate into the identical CDR3. In nucleotides, the CDR3 is TGCGCCAGCAGCTCAGGGGGAAGCTCCTACGAGCAGTACTTC. It codes for CASSSGGSSYEQYF. The genes are TRBV5-1 and TRBJ2-7; 7 nucleotides align to TRBD1. Germline V CDR1 and CDR2: SGHRS, YFSETQ. The trim removed 3 bases at V and 0 bases at J, leaving 3 bases unmatched. This CDR3 is built from 14 residues.

The chain combines TRBV5-1 with TRBJ1-2, with 11 nucleotides matching TRBD1. The V segment lost 0 bases and the J segment 5 bases; nucleotides outside the gene matches: 6. Germline V gene sequence: CDR1 SGHRS, CDR2 YFSETQ. CDR3 length: 16 amino acids. CDR3 region: CASSLVVDRGRYGYTF. The CDR3 bases are TGCGCCAGCAGCTTGGTCGTGGACAGGGGGCGTTATGGCTACACCTTC.

V gene TRBV5-1 combines with J gene TRBJ1-2, with D perhaps matching TRBD1 (6 bases). Germline V gene sequence: CDR1 SGHRS, CDR2 YFSETQ. CDR3 length: 18 amino acids. V lost 0 bases, J lost 1 base, and 19 bases lay in between. As DNA, the CDR3 is TGCGCCAGCAGCTTGGGGGGGCCAGGTACCCCCAATAACTATGGCTACACCTTC. It encodes CASSLGGPGTPNNYGYTF.

The J gene is TRBJ2-2, the V gene TRBV6-1; D is possibly TRBD1 (5 bases). CDR3 size: 15 residues. Trimming shortened V by 3 bases and J by 5 bases, and 13 bases separated the two germline ends. From germline, CDR1 is MNHNS and CDR2 SASEGT. CDR3 nucleotides: TGTGCCAGCAGTGACGTGGGGCATGGTACCGGGGAGCTGTTTTTT. Amino acid sequence: CASSDVGHGTGELFF.

V is TRBV7-9 and J is TRBJ1-2; D is possibly TRBD1 (6 bases). Germline loops: CDR1 SEHNR, CDR2 FQNEAQ (reference sequence). V lost 3 bases, J lost 6 bases, and 11 bases lay in between. This CDR3 spans 13 amino acids. The CDR3 loop is CASSFQGSNGYTF. The CDR3 DNA reads as TGTGCCAGCAGCTTCCAGGGGTCCAATGGCTACACCTTC.

The chain has TRBV28 and TRBJ1-1; possible D gene TRBD1, 6 bases. The CDR3 loop spans 13 amino acids. The ends were cut back, 11 bases at V and 1 base at J, with 14 bases in the middle. Germline CDR1 MDHEN, CDR2 SYDVKM. The CDR3 DNA is TGTGCCGGTAGGGACAACCAGAACACTGAAGCTTTCTTT. This translates into CAGRDNQNTEAFF.

The chain employs TRBV29-1 and TRBJ2-1; 11 bases are a match to TRBD2. The junction had 7 bases not matched to a gene; V was cut back by 5 bases and J by 4 bases. The CDR3 is 15 amino acids. Germline values: CDR1 SQVTM, CDR2 ANQGSEA. CDR3 protein: CSVSLRLAGYNEQFF. The CDR3 DNA reads TGCAGCGTTTCTCTCAGACTAGCGGGGTACAATGAGCAGTTCTTC.

The rearrangement links TRBV2 to TRBJ1-4, with D unclear. This CDR3 spans 12 amino acids. The ends were cut back, 4 bases at V and 6 bases at J, with 6 bases in the middle. Per germline, CDR1 SNHLY and CDR2 FYNNEI. CDR3 nucleotides: TGTGCCAGCAGTGGAGAGGATGAAAAACTGTTTTTT. This encodes CASSGEDEKLFF.

This sequence joins TRBV19 and TRBJ2-3, with D perhaps TRBD2 (6 bases). The V end lost 6 bases, the J end lost 4 bases, and 8 bases lay between the germline ends. The CDR3 contains 12 residues. Germline loops: CDR1 LNHDA, CDR2 SQIVND (reference sequence). The CDR3 bases are TGTGCCAGTAGCGGGGGTGCAGATACGCAGTATTTT. Protein sequence: CASSGGADTQYF.

The chain joins TRBV7-9 to TRBJ1-1; TRBD1 agrees at 7 bases. Germline loops: CDR1 SEHNR, CDR2 FQNEAQ (reference sequence). V lost 5 bases, J lost 3 bases, and 6 bases stayed unmatched. The CDR3 covers 14 residues. The CDR3 sequence is CASSRYDRDTEAFF. CDR3 in DNA: TGTGCCAGCAGCAGATACGACAGGGACACTGAAGCTTTCTTT.

The V call is TRBV5-1, the J call TRBJ2-5; D gene uncertain. Germline CDR1 reads SGHRS; CDR2 reads YFSETQ. The V end lost 0 bases, the J end lost 1 base, and 10 bases lay between the germline ends. There are 15 residues in the CDR3. The DNA of the CDR3 is TGCGCCAGCAGCTTGGAGAGGTCTACCCAAGAGACCCAGTACTTC. It encodes CASSLERSTQETQYF.

The chain joins TRBV9 to TRBJ2-2; 13 nucleotides line up with TRBD2. V gave up 4 bases and J gave up 7 bases; unmatched junction bases: 4. The length of the CDR3 is 15 residues. Germline CDR1 reads SGDLS; CDR2 reads YYNGEE. The CDR3 nucleotides read TGTGCCAGCAGCCCCGGGACTAGCGGGGACGGGGAGCTGTTTTTT. Encoded protein: CASSPGTSGDGELFF.

A remark on this clone: The identical CDR3 is also encoded by other nucleotide sequences in the sample. This rearrangement joins TRBV19 to TRBJ1-1, with unresolved D. CDR1 and CDR2 (germline): LNHDA, SQIVND (reference sequence). V was pared by 3 bases and J by 2 bases, with 7 bases between. The CDR3 consists of 13 residues. The CDR3 loop reads CASSITGNTEAFF. Here the CDR3 DNA reads TGTGCCAGTAGTATTACGGGAAACACTGAAGCTTTCTTT. The variable domain in full, completed from reference TRBV19 and TRBJ1-1, reads DGGITQSPKYLFRKEGQNVTLSCEQNLNHDAMYWYRQDPGQGLRLIYYSQIVNDFQKGDIAEGYSVSREKKESFPLTVTSAQKNPTAFYLCASSITGNTEAFFGQGTRLTVV.

The chain is built from TRBV11-3 and TRBJ2-5; 10 nucleotides align to TRBD1. J gave up 4 bases and V 5 bases, and 7 bases lay outside the gene matches. The CDR3 consists of 15 residues. Per the germline V gene, CDR1 is SGHNT and CDR2 is YENEEA. CDR3 DNA sequence: TGTGCCAGCAGCACGGGACAGGGGTTCGGAGAGACCCAGTACTTC. Its translation: CASSTGQGFGETQYF. Together with reference TRBV11-3 and TRBJ2-5, the CDR3 gives the full variable domain: EAGVVQSPRYKIIEKKQPVAFWCNPISGHNTLYWYLQNLGQGPELLIRYENEEAVDDSQLPKDRFSAERLKGVDSTLKIQPAELGDSAVYLCASSTGQGFGETQYFGPGTRLLVL.

The chain joins TRBV11-2 to TRBJ1-1; 7 bases map to TRBD1. CDR3 length: 13 residues. CDR1 and CDR2 (germline): SGHAT, FQNNGV. Losses at the gene ends were 8 bases for V and 6 bases for J; bases not matched to a gene: 9. The CDR3 DNA follows: TGTGCCAGCTCCTTCAAGGGGGCCGCTGAAGCTTTCTTT. Translation gives CASSFKGAAEAFF.

This chain uses TRBV9 with TRBJ2-1, with a possible D match to TRBD2 (6 bases). Deletions cut 4 bases from V and 15 bases from J, with 14 bases between. The germline V gene encodes CDR1 SGDLS and CDR2 YYNGEE. This CDR3 has 11 residues. Written as DNA, the CDR3 is TGTGCCAGCAGCCCCTCCCGGGAGATGTTCTTC. This gives the protein CASSPSREMFF.